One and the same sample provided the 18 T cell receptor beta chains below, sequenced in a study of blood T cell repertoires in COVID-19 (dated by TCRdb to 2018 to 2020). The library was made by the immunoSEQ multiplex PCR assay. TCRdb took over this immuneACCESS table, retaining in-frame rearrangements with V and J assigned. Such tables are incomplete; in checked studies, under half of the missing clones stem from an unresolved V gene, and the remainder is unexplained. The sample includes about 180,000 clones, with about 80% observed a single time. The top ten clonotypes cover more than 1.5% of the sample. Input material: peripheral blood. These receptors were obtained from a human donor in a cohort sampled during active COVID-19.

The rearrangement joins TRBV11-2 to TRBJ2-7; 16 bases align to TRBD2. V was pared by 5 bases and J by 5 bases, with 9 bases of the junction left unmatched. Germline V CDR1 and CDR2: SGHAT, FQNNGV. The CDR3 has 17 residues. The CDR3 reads CASSPSGLAGGFHEQYF. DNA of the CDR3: TGTGCCAGCAGCCCATCGGGACTAGCGGGAGGGTTCCACGAGCAGTACTTC.

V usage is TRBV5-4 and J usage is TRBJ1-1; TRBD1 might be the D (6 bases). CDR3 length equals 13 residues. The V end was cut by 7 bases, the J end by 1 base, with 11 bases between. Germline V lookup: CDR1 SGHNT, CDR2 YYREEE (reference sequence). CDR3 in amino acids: CASGSDRNTEAFF. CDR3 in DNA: TGTGCCAGCGGATCGGACAGGAACACTGAAGCTTTCTTT.

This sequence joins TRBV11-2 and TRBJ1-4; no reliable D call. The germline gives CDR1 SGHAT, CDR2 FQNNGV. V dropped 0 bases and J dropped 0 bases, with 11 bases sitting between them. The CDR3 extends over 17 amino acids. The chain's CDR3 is CASSLDPGRSTNEKLFF. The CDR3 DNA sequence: TGTGCCAGCAGCTTAGATCCCGGGAGATCAACTAATGAAAAACTGTTTTTT.

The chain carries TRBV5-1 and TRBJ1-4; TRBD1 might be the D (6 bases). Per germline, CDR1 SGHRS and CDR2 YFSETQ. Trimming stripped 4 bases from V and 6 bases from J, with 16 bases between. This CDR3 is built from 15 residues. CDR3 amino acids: CASSQPSGGDEKLFF. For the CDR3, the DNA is TGCGCCAGCAGCCAGCCTTCGGGGGGCGATGAAAAACTGTTTTTT.

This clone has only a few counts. In nucleotides, the CDR3 is TGTGCCAGCAGCCAAGGGACTAGCGGGATAAATGAGCAGTTCTTC. Protein product: CASSQGTSGINEQFF. V and J are TRBV3-1 (or the pseudogene TRBV3-2) and TRBJ2-1; TRBD2 agrees at 12 bases. Germline V gene data show CDR1 as LGHDT and CDR2 as YNNKEL (reference sequence). This CDR3 region has 15 residues. Trimming cost V 1 base and J 7 bases; bases outside gene matches: 2.

For the CDR3, the DNA is TGCGCCAGCAGGGACAGAACCTACGAGCAGTACTTC. Its translation is CASRDRTYEQYF. The chain joins TRBV10-2 to TRBJ2-7, with D possibly matching TRBD1 (6 bases). The CDR3 has 12 residues. Germline V CDR1 and CDR2: WSHSY, SAAADI. The V end lost 6 bases, the J end lost 2 bases, and 8 bases lay between the germline ends.

CDR3 sequence: CASKVAGRSTEAFF. CDR3 coding DNA: TGCGCCAGCAAGGTGGCAGGGAGGAGCACTGAAGCTTTCTTT. This chain joins TRBV5-1 and TRBJ1-1; weak D call: TRBD1 (5 bases). Germline V gene sequence: CDR1 SGHRS, CDR2 YFSETQ. The CDR3 contains 14 residues. Trimming cost V 6 bases and J 4 bases, with 16 bases left between them.

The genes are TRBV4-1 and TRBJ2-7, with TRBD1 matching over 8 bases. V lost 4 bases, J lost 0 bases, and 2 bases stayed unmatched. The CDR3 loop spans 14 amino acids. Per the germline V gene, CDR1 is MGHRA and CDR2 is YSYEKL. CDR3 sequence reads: CASSPGGYSYEQYF. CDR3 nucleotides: TGCGCCAGCAGCCCAGGGGGCTACTCCTACGAGCAGTACTTC.

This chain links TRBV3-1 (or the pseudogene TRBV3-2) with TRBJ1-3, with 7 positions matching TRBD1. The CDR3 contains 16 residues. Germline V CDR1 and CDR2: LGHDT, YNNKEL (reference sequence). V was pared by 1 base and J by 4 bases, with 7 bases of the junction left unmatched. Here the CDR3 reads CASSQGLGQAGNTIYF. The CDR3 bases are TGTGCCAGCAGCCAAGGGTTAGGACAGGCCGGAAACACCATATATTTT.

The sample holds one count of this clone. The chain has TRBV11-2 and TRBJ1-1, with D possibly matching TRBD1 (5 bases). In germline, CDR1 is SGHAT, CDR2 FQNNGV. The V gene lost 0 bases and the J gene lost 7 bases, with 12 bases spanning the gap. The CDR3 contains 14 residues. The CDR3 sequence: CASSLDRGSIEAFF. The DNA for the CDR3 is TGTGCCAGCAGCTTAGATAGGGGCAGTATTGAAGCTTTCTTT. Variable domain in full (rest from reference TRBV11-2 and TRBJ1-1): EAGVAQSPRYKIIEKRQSVAFWCNPISGHATLYWYQQILGQGPKLLIQFQNNGVVDDSQLPKDRFSAERLKGVDSTLKIQPAKLEDSAVYLCASSLDRGSIEAFFGQGTRLTVV.

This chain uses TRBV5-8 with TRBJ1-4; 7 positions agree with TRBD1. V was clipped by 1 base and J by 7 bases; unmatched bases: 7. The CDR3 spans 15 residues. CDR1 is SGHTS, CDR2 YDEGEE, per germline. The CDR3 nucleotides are TGTGCCAGCAGCTTGTCAGGGGGTAGGCGTGAAAAACTGTTTTTT. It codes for CASSLSGGRREKLFF.

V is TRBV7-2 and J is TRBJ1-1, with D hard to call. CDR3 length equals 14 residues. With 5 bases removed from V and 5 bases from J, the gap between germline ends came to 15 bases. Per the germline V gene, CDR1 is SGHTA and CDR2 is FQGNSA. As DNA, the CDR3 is TGTGCCAGCAGCCCCAACCCCTTACAAACTGAAGCTTTCTTT. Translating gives CASSPNPLQTEAFF. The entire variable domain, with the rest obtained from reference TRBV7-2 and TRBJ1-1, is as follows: GAGVSQSPSNKVTEKGKDVELRCDPISGHTALYWYRQSLGQGLEFLIYFQGNSAPDKSGLPSDRFSAERTGGSVSTLTIQRTQQEDSAVYLCASSPNPLQTEAFFGQGTRLTVV.

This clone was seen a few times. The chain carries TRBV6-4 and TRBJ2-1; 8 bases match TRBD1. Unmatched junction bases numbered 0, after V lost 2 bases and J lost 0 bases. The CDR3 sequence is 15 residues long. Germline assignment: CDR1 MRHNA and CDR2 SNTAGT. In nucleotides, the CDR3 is TGTGCCAGCAGTGACCAGGGGGCCTCCTACAATGAGCAGTTCTTC. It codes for CASSDQGASYNEQFF.

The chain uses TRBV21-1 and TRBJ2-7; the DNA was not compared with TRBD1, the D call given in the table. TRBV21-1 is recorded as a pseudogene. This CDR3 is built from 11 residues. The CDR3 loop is CASSKGHEQYF. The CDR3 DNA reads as TGTGCCAGCAGCAAGGGCCACGAGCAGTACTTC.

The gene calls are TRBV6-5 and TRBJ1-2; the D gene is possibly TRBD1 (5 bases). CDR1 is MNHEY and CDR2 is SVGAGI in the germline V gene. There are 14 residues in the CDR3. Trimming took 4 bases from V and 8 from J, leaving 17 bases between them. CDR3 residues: CASSFTGAPYGYTF. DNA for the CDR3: TGTGCCAGCAGTTTTACAGGCGCTCCTTACGGCTACACCTTC.

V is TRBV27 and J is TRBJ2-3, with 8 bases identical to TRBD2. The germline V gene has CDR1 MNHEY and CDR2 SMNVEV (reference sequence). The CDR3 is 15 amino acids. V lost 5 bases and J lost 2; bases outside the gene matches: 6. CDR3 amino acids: CASSPAGAVTDTQYF. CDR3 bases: TGTGCCAGCAGTCCAGCGGGAGCGGTCACAGATACGCAGTATTTT.

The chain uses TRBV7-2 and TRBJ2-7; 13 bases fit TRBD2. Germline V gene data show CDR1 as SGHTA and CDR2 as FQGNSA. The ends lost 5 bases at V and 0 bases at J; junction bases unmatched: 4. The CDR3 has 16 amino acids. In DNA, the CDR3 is TGTGCCAGCAGCGTGGGACTAGCGGGACTCTCCTACGAGCAGTACTTC. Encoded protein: CASSVGLAGLSYEQYF.

Here the CDR3 DNA reads TGTGCCAGCAGCTTAGATGGCAGTTTCTCTGGAAACACCATATATTTT. It encodes CASSLDGSFSGNTIYF. The J gene is TRBJ1-3, the V gene TRBV7-6; D is unclear. Germline V CDR1 and CDR2: SGHVS, FNYEAQ. This CDR3 is 16 amino acids long. Trimming cost V 1 base and J 0 bases, with 10 bases left between them. The full variable domain, its missing parts supplied by reference TRBV7-6 and TRBJ1-3, is GAGVSQSPRYKVTKRGQDVALRCDPISGHVSLYWYRQALGQGPEFLTYFNYEAQQDKSGLPNDRFSAERPEGSISTLTIQRTEQRDSAMYRCASSLDGSFSGNTIYFGEGSWLTVV.